A selection of T cell receptor beta chains follows, all from one sample in a study of blood T cell repertoires in COVID-19. Only in-frame clones appear in the TCRdb table, and some are missing; sequencing was by immunoSEQ multiplex PCR. This sample has approximately 190,000 clones; roughly 81% occur once, and the top ten carry 5.1%. The sample taken for sequencing was peripheral blood. The receptors shown here come from an older woman with active or convalescent COVID-19. CDR3s include the opening cysteine and the closing phenylalanine or tryptophan. Fields, in order: D gene, clone size, J gene, V gene, CDR3 DNA, CDR3 protein. A D gene is named only where the DNA matches it firmly. Rows may omit the clone size; those that give it use once, few, many or a size class.

d_call: NA
clone_size: NA
j_call: TRBJ1-2
v_call: TRBV6-5
cdr3_nt: TGTGCCAGCAGGACTATGGACAGCCTTTTTTATGGCTACACCTTC
cdr3_aa: CASRTMDSLFYGYTF

d_call: TRBD1
clone_size: few
j_call: TRBJ1-2
v_call: TRBV15
cdr3_nt: TGTGCCACCAGCAGAGTAACAGGGGGCGCCTATGGCTACACCTTC
cdr3_aa: CATSRVTGGAYGYTF

d_call: NA
clone_size: NA
j_call: TRBJ2-7
v_call: TRBV5-1
cdr3_nt: TGCGCCAGCAGCATAGACATTAGATACGAGCAGTACTTC
cdr3_aa: CASSIDIRYEQYF

d_call: TRBD1
clone_size: NA
j_call: TRBJ2-6
v_call: TRBV19
cdr3_nt: TGTGCCAGTAGTATAAGACAGGGGGGGACTGGGGCCAACGTCCTGACTTTC
cdr3_aa: CASSIRQGGTGANVLTF

d_call: TRBD1
clone_size: NA
j_call: TRBJ1-2
v_call: TRBV7-8
cdr3_nt: TGTGCCAGCAGCCCCGTACCTCGTAGGACAGGGTATGGCTACACCTTC
cdr3_aa: CASSPVPRRTGYGYTF

d_call: TRBD1
clone_size: NA
j_call: TRBJ2-7
v_call: TRBV27
cdr3_nt: TGTGCCAGCAGTTCCTTACAGGGGATGGGGGAGCAGTACTTC
cdr3_aa: CASSSLQGMGEQYF

d_call: NA
clone_size: NA
j_call: TRBJ1-4
v_call: TRBV5-1
cdr3_nt: TGCGCCAGCAGCTTGGGACATACTAATGAAAAACTGTTTTTT
cdr3_aa: CASSLGHTNEKLFF

d_call: NA
clone_size: NA
j_call: TRBJ1-2
v_call: TRBV12-3/TRBV12-4
cdr3_nt: TGTGCCAGCAGTTTCGCAGGCAACTATGGCTACACCTTC
cdr3_aa: CASSFAGNYGYTF

d_call: NA
clone_size: NA
j_call: TRBJ1-2
v_call: TRBV10-3
cdr3_nt: TGTGCCATCAGTGACCCCAGGGGACACGGCTATGGCTACACCTTC
cdr3_aa: CAISDPRGHGYGYTF

d_call: NA
clone_size: NA
j_call: TRBJ1-1
v_call: TRBV4-2
cdr3_nt: TGTGCCAGCAGCTTTGTCTTAAACACTGAAGCTTTCTTT
cdr3_aa: CASSFVLNTEAFF

d_call: NA
clone_size: NA
j_call: TRBJ2-2
v_call: TRBV28
cdr3_nt: TGTGCCAGCACCCCTTCATACATCCCCGGGGAGCTGTTTTTT
cdr3_aa: CASTPSYIPGELFF

d_call: NA
clone_size: NA
j_call: TRBJ2-7
v_call: TRBV18
cdr3_nt: TGTGCCAGCTCACCACGAGGACAGGGCGAGTCTAGCGGCGAGCAGTACTTC
cdr3_aa: CASSPRGQGESSGEQYF

d_call: NA
clone_size: NA
j_call: TRBJ2-2
v_call: TRBV23-1
cdr3_nt: TGCGCCAGCAGTCGTACAGGGAGTTGGAGGACCGGGGAGCTGTTTTTT
cdr3_aa: CASSRTGSWRTGELFF

d_call: TRBD1
clone_size: NA
j_call: TRBJ1-1
v_call: TRBV18
cdr3_nt: TGTGCCAGCTCACCCACAGGGGTTAAAGCTTTCTTT
cdr3_aa: CASSPTGVKAFF

d_call: NA
clone_size: NA
j_call: TRBJ2-1
v_call: TRBV4-1
cdr3_nt: TGCGCCAGCAGCCAAGCCAACAGGGCGCTATCCTACAATGAGCAGTTCTTC
cdr3_aa: CASSQANRALSYNEQFF